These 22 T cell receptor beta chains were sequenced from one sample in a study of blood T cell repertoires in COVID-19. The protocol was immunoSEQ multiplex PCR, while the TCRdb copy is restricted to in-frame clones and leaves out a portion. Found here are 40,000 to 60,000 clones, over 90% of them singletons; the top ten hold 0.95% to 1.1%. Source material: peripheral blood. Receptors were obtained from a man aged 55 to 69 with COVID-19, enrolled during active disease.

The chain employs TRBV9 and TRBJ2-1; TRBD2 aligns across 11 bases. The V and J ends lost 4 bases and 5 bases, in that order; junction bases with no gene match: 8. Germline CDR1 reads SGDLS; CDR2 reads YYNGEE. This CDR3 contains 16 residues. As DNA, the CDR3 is TGTGCCAGCAGCACATTAGCGGGGGGGCCTCACAATGAGCAGTTCTTC. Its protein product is CASSTLAGGPHNEQFF.

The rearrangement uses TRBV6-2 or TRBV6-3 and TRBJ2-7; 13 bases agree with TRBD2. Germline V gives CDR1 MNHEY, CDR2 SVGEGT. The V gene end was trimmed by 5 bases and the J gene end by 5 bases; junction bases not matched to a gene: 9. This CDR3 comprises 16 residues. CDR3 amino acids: CASSTLLAGGPDEQYF. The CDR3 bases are TGTGCCAGCAGTACTCTACTAGCGGGAGGGCCGGACGAGCAGTACTTC.

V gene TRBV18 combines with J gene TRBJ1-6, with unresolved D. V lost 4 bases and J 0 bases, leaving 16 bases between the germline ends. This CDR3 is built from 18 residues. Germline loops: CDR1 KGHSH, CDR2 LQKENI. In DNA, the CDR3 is TGTGCCAGCTCACTCCTCGCCGGGGAAAGCTCCTATAATTCACCCCTCCACTTT. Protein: CASSLLAGESSYNSPLHF. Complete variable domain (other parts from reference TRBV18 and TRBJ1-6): NAGVMQNPRHLVRRRGQEARLRCSPMKGHSHVYWYRQLPEEGLKFMVYLQKENIIDESGMPKERFSAEFPKEGPSILRIQQVVRGDSAAYFCASSLLAGESSYNSPLHFGNGTRLTVT.

CDR3 region: CATSDAVSNQPQHF. The CDR3 coding sequence is TGTGCCACCAGTGATGCAGTTAGCAATCAGCCCCAGCATTTT. This chain joins TRBV24-1 and TRBJ1-5; D is ambiguous. There are 14 residues in the CDR3. Germline V gene lookup returns CDR1 KGHDR and CDR2 SFDVKD. V was shortened by 3 bases and J by 0 bases, with 5 bases between the two germline ends.

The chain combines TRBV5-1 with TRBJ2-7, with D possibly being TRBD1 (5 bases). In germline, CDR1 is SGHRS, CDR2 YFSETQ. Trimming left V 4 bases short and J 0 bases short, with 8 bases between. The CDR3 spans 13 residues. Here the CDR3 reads CASSVDNSYEQYF. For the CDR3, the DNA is TGCGCCAGCAGCGTGGACAACTCCTACGAGCAGTACTTC.

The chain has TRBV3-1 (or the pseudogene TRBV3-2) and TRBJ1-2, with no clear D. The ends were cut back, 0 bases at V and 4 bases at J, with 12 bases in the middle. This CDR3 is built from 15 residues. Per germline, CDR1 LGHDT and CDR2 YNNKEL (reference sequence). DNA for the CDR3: TGTGCCAGCAGCCAAGAGAGGGCCAGGAGCTATGGCTACACCTTC. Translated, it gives CASSQERARSYGYTF.

The DNA of the CDR3 is TGTGCCAGCAGTTGGACAGGGGGACCCAATCAGCCCCAGCATTTT. Translated: CASSWTGGPNQPQHF. The V gene is TRBV27, the J gene TRBJ1-5; 10 positions agree with TRBD1. The CDR3 extends over 15 amino acids. V trimming: 4 bases; J trimming: 3 bases; junction bases outside the gene matches: 3. Germline CDR1 is MNHEY and CDR2 is SMNVEV (reference sequence).

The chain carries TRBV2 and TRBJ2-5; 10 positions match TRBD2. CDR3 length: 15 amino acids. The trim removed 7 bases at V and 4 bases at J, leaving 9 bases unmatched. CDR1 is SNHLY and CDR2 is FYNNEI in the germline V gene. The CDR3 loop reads CASTASGSRGETQYF. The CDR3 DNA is TGTGCCAGCACGGCTAGCGGGAGTAGGGGAGAGACCCAGTACTTC.

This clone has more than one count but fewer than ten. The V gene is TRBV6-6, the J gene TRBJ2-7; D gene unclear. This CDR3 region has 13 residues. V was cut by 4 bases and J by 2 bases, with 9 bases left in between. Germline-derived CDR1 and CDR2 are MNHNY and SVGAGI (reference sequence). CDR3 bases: TGTGCCAGCAGTTTAGTAGTCACCTACGAGCAGTACTTC. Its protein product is CASSLVVTYEQYF.

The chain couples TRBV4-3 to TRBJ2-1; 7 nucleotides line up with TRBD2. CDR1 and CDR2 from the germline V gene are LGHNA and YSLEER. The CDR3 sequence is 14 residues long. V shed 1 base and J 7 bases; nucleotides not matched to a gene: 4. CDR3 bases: TGCGCCAGCAGCCAAGGGGAGGGTAGGAATGAGCAGTTCTTC. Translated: CASSQGEGRNEQFF.

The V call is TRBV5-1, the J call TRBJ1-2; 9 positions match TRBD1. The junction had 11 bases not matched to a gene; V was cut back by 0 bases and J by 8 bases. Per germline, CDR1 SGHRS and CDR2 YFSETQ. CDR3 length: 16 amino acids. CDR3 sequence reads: CASSLARRTGEGGYTF. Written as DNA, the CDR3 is TGCGCCAGCAGCTTGGCCAGAAGGACAGGGGAAGGCGGCTACACCTTC.

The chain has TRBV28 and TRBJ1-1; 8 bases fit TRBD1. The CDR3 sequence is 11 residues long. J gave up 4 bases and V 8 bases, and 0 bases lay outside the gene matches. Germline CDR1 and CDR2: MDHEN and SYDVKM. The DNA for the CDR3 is TGTGCCAGCCAGGGGGCCACTGAAGCTTTCTTT. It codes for CASQGATEAFF.

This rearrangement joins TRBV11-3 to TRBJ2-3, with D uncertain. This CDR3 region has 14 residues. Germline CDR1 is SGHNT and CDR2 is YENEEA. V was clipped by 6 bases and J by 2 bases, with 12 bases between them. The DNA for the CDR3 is TGTGCCAGCAGTTCGTTATGGCCCACAGATACGCAGTATTTT. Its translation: CASSSLWPTDTQYF.

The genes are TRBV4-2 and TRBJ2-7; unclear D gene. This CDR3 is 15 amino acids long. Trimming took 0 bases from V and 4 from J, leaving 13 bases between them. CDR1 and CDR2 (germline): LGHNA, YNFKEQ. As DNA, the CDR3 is TGTGCCAGCAGCCAAGACCTAGGCCGGGTTTACGAGCAGTACTTC. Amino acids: CASSQDLGRVYEQYF.

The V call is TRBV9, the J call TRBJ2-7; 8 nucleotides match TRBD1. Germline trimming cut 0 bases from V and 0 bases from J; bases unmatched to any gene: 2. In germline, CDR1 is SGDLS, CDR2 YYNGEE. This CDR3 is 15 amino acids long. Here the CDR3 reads CASSVGQGTSYEQYF. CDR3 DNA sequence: TGTGCCAGCAGCGTAGGACAGGGGACCTCCTACGAGCAGTACTTC.

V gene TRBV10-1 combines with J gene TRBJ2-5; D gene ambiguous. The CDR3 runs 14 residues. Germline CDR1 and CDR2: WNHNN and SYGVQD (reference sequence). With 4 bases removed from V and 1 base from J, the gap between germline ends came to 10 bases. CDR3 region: CASSAAVTQETQYF. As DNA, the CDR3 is TGCGCCAGCAGTGCCGCGGTGACCCAAGAGACCCAGTACTTC.

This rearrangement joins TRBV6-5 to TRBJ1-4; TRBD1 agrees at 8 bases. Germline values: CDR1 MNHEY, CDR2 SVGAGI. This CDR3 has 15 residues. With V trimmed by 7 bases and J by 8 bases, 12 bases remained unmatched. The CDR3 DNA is TGTGCCAGCACCTCCAGGGGGCGCTTCAGGGAAAAACTGTTTTTT. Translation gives CASTSRGRFREKLFF.

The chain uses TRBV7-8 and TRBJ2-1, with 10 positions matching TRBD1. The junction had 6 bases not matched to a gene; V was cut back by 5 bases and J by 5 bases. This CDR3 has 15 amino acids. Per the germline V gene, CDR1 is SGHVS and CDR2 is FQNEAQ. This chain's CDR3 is CASSKDRGAHNEQFF. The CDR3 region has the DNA TGTGCCAGCAGCAAGGACAGGGGGGCCCACAATGAGCAGTTCTTC.

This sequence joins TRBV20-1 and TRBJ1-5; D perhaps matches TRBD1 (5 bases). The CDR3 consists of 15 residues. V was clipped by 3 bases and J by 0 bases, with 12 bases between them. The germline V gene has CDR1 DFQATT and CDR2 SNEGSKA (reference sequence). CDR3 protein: CSASRGYHSNQPQHF. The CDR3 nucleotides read TGCAGTGCTAGTAGGGGCTACCATAGCAATCAGCCCCAGCATTTT.

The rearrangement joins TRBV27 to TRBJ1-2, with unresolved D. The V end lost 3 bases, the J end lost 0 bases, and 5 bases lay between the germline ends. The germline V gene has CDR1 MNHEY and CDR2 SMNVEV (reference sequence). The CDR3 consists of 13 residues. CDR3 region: CASSFNSNYGYTF. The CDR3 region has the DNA TGTGCCAGCAGTTTTAATTCTAACTATGGCTACACCTTC.

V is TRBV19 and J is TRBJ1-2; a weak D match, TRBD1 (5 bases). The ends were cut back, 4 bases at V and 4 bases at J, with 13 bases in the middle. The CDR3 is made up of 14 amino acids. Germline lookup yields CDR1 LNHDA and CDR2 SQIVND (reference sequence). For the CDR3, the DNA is TGTGCCAGTAGTAGGGACTGGATGATCTATGGCTACACCTTC. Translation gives CASSRDWMIYGYTF.

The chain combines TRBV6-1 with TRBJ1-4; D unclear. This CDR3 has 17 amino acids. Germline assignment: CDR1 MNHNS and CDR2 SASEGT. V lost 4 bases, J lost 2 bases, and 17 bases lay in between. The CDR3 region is CASSAFGPGLTNEKLFF. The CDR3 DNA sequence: TGTGCCAGCAGTGCGTTCGGACCGGGATTGACTAATGAAAAACTGTTTTTT.